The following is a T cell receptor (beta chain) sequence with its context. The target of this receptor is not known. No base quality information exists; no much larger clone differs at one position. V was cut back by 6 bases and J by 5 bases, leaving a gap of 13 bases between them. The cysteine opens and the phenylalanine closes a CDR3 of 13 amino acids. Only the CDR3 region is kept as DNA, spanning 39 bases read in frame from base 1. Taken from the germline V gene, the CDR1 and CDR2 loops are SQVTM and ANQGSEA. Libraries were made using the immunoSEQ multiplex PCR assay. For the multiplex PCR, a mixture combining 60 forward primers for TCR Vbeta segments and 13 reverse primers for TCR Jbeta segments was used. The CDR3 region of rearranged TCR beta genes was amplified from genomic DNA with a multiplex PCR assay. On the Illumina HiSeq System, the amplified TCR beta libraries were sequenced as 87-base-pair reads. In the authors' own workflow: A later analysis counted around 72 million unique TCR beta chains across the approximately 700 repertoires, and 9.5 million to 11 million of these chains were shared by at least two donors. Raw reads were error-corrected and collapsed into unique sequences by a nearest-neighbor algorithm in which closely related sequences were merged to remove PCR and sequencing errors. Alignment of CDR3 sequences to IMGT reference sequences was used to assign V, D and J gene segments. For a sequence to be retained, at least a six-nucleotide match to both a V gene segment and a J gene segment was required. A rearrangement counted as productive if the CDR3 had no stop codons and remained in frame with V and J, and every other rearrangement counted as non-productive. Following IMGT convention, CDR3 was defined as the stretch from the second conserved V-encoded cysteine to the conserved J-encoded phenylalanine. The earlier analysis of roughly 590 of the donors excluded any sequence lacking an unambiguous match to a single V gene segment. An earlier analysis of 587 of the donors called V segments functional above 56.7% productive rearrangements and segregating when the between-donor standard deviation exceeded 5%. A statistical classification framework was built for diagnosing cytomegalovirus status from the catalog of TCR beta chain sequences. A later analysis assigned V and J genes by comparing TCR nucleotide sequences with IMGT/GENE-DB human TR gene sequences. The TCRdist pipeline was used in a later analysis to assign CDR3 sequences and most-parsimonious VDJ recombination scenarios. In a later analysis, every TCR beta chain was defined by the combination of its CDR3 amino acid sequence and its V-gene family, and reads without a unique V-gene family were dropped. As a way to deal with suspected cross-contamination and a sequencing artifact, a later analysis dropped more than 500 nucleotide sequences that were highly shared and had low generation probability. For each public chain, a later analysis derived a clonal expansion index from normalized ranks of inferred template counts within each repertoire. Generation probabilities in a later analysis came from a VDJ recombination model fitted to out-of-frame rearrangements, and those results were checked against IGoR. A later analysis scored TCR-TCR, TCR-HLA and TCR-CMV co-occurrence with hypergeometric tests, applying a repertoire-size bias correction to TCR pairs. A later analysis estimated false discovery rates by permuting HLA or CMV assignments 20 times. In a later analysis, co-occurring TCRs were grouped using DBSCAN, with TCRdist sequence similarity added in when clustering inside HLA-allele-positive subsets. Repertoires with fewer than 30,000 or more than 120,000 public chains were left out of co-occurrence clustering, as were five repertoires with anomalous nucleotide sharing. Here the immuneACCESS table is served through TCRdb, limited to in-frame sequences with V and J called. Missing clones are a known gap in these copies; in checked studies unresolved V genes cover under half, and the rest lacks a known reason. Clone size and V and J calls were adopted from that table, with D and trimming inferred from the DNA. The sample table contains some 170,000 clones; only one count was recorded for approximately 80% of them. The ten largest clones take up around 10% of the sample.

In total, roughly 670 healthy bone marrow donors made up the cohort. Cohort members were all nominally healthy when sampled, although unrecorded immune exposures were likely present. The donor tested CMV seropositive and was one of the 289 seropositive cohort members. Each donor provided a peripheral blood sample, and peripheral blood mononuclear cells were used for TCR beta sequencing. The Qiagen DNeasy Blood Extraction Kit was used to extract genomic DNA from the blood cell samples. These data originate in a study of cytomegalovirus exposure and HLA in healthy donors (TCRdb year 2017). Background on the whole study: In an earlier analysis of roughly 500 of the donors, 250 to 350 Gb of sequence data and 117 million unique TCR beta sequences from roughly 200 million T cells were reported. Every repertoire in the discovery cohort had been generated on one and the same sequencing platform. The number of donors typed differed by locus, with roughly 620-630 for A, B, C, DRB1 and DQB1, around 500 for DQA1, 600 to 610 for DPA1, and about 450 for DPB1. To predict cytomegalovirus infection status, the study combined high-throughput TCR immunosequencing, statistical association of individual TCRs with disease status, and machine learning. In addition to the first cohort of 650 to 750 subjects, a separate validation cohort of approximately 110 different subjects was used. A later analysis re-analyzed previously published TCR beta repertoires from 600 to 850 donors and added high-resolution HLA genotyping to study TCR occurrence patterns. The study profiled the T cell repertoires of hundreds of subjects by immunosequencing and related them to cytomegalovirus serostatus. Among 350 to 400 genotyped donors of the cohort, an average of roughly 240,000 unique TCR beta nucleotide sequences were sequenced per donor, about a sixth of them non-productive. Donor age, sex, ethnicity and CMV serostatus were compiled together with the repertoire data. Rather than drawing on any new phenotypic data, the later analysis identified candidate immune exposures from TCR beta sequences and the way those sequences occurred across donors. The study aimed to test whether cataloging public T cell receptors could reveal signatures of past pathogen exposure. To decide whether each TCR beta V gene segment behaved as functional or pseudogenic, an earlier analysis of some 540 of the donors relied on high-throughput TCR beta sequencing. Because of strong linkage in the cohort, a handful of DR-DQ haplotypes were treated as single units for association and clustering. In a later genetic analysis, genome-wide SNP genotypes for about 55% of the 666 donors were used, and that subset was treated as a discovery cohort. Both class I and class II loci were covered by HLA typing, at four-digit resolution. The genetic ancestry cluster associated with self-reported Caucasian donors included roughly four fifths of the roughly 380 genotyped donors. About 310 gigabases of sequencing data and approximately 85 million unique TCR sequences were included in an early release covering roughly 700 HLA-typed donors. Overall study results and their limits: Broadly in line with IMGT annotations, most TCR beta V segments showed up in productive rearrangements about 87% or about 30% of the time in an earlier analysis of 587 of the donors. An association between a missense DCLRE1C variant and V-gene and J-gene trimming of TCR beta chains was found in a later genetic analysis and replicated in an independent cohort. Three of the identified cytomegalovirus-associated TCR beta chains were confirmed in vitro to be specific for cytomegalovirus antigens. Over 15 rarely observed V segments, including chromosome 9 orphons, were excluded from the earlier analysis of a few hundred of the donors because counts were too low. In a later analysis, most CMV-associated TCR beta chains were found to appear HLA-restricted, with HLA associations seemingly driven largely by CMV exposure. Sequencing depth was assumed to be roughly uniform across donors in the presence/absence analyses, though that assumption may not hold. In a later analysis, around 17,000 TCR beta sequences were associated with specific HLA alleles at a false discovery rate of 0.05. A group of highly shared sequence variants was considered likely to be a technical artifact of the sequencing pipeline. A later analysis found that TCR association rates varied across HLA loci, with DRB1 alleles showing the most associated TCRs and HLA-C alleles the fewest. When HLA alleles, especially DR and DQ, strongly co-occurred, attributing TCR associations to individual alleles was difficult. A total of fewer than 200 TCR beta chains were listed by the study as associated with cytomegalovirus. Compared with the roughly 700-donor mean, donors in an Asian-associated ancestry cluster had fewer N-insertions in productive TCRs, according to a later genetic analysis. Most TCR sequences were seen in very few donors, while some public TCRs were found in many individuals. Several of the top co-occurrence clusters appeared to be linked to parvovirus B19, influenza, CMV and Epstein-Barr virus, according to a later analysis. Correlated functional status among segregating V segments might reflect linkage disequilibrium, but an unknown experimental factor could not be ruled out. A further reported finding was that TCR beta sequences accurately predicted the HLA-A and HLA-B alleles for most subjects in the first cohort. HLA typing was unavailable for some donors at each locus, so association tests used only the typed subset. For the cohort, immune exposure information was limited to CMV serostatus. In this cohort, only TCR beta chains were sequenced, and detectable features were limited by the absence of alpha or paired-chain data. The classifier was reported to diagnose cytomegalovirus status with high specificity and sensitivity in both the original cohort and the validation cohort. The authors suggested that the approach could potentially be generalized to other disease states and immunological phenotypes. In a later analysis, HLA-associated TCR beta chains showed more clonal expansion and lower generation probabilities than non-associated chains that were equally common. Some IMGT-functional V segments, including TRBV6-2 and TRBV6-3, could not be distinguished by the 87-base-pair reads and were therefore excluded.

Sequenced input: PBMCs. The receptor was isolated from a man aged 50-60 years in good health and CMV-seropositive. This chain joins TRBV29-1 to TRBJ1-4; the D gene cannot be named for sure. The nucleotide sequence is TGCAGCGTCGGGGTAGTGGGAAATGAAAAACTGTTTTTT. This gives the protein CSVGVVGNEKLFF.